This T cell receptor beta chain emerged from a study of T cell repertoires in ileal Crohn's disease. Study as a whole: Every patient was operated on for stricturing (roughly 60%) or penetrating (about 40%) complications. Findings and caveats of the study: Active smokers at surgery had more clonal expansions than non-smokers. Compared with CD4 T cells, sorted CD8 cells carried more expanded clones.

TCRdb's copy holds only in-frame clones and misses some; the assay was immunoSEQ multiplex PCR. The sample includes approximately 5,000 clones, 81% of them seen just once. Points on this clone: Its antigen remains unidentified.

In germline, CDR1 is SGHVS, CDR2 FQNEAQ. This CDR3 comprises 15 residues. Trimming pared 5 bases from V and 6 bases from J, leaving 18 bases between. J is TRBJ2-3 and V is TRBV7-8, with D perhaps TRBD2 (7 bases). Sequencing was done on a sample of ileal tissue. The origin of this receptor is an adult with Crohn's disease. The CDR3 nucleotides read TGTGCCAGCAGCCATCAAGGGGGGGCGATGGATACGCAGTATTTT. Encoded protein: CASSHQGGAMDTQYF.